The entry below gives a single T cell receptor beta chain sequence along with its context. Germline CDR1 is LGHNA and CDR2 is YSLEER. The V gene lost 0 bases and the J gene lost 8 bases, with 13 bases spanning the gap. This CDR3 comprises 14 residues. The data were obtained in a study of shared clonotypes between healthy human individuals. TCRdb's table, derived via immunoSEQ multiplex PCR, lists solely in-frame clones and lacks some. The data show roughly 1,600,000 clones, 98% seen once. The origin of this receptor is a man aged 25-45 years in good health. The sample was naive CD4+ T cells sorted from blood. Subset defined: CD45RA+ positively selected. The chain is built from TRBV4-3 and TRBJ1-2; unclear D gene. CDR3 sequence: CASSQDRLMGGYTF. The CDR3 DNA follows: TGCGCCAGCAGCCAAGACAGATTAATGGGGGGCTACACCTTC.